This T cell receptor beta chain was found in a study of T cell responses to AZD1222 COVID-19 vaccine. With respect to this clone: Antigen: not known.

The CDR3 runs 16 residues. Germline V CDR1 and CDR2: SEHNR, FQNEAQ (reference sequence). V dropped 5 bases and J dropped 3 bases, with 19 bases sitting between them. Overall study findings and caveats: Rises in breadth and depth of Spike-specific TCRs came after two AZD1222 doses. Baseline seropositivity occurred in only a handful of AZD1222 recipients. Females made up more of the donors, who were largely white British, and clonal diversity may have come out too low. At 160-218 and 743-854, vaccine-associated CD4 TCRs were dominant, and they spanned spike.

Measured with immunoSEQ multiplex PCR; TCRdb has only the in-frame clones, and not every one. This table holds around 140,000 clones, approximately 90% found once. This specimen was peripheral blood, taken on day 0 of AZD1222 vaccination. The clonotype comes from an adult in good health. The rearrangement joins TRBV7-9 to TRBJ2-5; no clear D gene. The CDR3 reads CASSPLLGLPKETQYF. DNA for the CDR3: TGTGCCAGCAGCCCGTTGCTAGGGCTCCCCAAAGAGACCCAGTACTTC.